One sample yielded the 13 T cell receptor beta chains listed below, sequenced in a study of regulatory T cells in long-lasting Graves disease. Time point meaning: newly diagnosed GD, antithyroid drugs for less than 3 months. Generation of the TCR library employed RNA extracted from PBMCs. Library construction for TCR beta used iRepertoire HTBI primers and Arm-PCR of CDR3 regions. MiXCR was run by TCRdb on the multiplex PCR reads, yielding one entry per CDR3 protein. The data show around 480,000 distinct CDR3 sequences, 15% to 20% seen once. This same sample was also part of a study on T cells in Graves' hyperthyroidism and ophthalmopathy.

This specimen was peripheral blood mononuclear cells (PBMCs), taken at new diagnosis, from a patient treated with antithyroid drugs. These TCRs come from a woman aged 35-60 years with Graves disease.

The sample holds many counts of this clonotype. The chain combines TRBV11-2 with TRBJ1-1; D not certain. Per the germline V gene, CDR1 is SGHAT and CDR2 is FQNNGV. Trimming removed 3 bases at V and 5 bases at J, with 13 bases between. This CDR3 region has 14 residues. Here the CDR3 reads CASSLVARGTEAFF. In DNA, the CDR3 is TGTGCCAGCAGCTTGGTAGCCAGAGGTACTGAAGCTTTCTTT.

CDR3 nucleotides: TGCAGTGCCGCCCAGGGGGCTAGCACTGAAGCTTTCTTT. It codes for CSAAQGASTEAFF. The chain recombines TRBV20-1 with TRBJ1-1; TRBD1 matches at 8 bases. Germline V CDR1 and CDR2: DFQATT, SNEGSKA (reference sequence). The J segment lost 4 bases and the V segment lost 6 bases, leaving 7 bases of the junction unmatched. The CDR3 length is 13 residues.

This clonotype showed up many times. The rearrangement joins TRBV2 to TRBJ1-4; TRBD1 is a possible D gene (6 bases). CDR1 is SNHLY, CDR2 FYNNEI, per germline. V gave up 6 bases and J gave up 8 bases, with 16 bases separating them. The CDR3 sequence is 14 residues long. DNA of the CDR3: TGTGCCAGCAGGCAGGGGACCTGGGGGGAAAAACTGTTTTTT. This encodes CASRQGTWGEKLFF.

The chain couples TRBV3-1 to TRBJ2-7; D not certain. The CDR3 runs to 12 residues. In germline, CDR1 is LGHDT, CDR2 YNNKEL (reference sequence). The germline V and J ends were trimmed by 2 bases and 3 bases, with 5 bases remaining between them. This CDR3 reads CASSQIYYEQYF. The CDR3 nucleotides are TGTGCCAGCAGCCAAATTTACTACGAGCAGTACTTC.

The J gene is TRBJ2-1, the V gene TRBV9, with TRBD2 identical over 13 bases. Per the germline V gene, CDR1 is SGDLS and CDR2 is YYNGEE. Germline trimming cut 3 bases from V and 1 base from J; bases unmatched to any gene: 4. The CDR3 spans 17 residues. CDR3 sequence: CASSAKGLAGSYNEQFF. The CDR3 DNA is TGTGCCAGCAGCGCAAAGGGACTAGCGGGGTCCTACAATGAGCAGTTCTTC.

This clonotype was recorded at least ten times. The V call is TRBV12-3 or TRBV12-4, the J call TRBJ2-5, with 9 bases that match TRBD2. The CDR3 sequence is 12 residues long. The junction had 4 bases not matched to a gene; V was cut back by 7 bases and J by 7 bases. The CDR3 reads CASTGTSPTQYF. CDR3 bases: TGTGCCAGCACCGGGACTAGCCCGACCCAGTACTTC.

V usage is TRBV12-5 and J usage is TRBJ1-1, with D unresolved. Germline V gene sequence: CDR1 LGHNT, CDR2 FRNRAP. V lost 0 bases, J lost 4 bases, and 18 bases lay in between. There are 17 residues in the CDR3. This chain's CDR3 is CASGLVLLRAGVTEAFF. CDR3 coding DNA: TGTGCTAGTGGTTTGGTACTTCTGAGGGCTGGAGTCACTGAAGCTTTCTTT.

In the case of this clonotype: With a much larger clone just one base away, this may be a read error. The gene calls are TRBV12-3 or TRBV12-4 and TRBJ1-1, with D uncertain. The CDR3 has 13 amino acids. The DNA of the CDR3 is TGTGCCAGCAGTTTCAGTCTGAACACTGAAACTTTCTTT. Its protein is CASSFSLNTETFF.

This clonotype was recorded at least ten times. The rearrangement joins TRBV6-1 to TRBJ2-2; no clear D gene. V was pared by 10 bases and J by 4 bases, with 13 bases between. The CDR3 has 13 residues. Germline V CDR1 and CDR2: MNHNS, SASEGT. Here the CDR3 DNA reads TGTGCCACCAGACGCCAGATCACCGGGGAGCTGTTTTTT. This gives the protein CATRRQITGELFF.

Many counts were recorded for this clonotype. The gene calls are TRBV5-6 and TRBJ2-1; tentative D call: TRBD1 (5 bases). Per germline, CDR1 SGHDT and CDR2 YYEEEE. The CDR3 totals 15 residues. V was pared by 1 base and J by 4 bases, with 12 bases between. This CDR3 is CASSLMGKGYNEQFF. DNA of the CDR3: TGTGCCAGCAGCTTGATGGGTAAGGGGTACAATGAGCAGTTCTTC.

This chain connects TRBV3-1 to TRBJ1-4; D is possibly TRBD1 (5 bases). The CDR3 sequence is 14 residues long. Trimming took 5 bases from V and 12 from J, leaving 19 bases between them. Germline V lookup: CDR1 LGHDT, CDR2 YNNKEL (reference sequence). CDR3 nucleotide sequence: TGTGCCAGCAGCATCGGACTTCCACAAGGGGAACTGTTTTTT. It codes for CASSIGLPQGELFF.

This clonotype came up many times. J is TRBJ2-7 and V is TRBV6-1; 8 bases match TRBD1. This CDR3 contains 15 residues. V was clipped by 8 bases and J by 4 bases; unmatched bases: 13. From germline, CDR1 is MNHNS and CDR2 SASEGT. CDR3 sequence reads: CASAESTGESYEQYF. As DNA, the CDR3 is TGTGCCAGCGCGGAATCGACAGGGGAGTCGTACGAGCAGTACTTC.

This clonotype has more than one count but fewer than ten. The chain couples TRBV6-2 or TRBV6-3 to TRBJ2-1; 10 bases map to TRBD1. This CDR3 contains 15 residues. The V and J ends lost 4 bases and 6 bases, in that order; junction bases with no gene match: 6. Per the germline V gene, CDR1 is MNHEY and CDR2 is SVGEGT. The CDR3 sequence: CASSFRDRGINEQFF. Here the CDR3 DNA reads TGTGCCAGCAGTTTCCGGGACAGGGGTATCAATGAGCAGTTCTTC.